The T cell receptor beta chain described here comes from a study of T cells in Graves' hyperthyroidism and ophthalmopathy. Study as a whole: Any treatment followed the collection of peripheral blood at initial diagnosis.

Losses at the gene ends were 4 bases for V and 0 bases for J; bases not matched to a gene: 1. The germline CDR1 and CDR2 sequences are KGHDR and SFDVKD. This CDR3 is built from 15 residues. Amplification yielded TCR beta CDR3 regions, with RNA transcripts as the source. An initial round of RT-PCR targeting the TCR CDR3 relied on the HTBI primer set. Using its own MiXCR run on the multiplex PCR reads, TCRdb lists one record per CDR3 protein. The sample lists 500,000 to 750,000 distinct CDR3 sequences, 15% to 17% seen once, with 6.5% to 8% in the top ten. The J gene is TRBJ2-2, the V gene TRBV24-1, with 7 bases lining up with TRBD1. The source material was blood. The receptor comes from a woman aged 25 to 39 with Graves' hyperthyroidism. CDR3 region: CATSETGSNTGELFF. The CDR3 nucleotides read TGTGCCACCAGTGAGACAGGGTCGAACACCGGGGAGCTGTTTTTT.